Shown below are 3 T cell receptor beta chains from a single sample sequenced in a study of blood T cell repertoires in COVID-19. Method: immunoSEQ multiplex PCR; TCRdb's copy keeps in-frame clones and lacks some. The sample lists 400,000 to 550,000 clones; 80% to 90% were seen once. Sample: peripheral blood. These receptors all come from a woman between 25 and 40 years old with acute or convalescent COVID-19.

The V and J genes are TRBV6-5 and TRBJ1-2; D call uncertain. The V gene's germline CDR1 is MNHEY and CDR2 SVGAGI. V lost 5 bases and J 6 bases, leaving 13 bases between the germline ends. This CDR3 has 13 amino acids. Here the CDR3 DNA reads TGTGCCAGCAGTCGACACCCAAGCAATGGCTACACCTTC. This codes for CASSRHPSNGYTF.

The genes are TRBV7-9 and TRBJ2-1; 7 positions agree with TRBD2. The CDR3 has 18 residues. V shed 5 bases, J shed 10 bases, and the junction held 23 bases outside the gene matches. In germline, CDR1 is SEHNR, CDR2 FQNEAQ (reference sequence). The chain's CDR3 is CASSRGRSGAFFHEEQFF. The CDR3 DNA reads TGTGCCAGCAGCCGCGGGAGAAGCGGGGCTTTCTTTCATGAGGAGCAGTTCTTC.

The chain couples TRBV3-1 (or the pseudogene TRBV3-2) to TRBJ2-1; TRBD1 is a possible D gene (7 bases). Germline V lookup: CDR1 LGHDT, CDR2 YNNKEL (reference sequence). Trimming pared 0 bases from V and 12 bases from J, leaving 18 bases between. The CDR3 spans 15 residues. The DNA of the CDR3 is TGTGCCAGCAGCCAAGATTTCAACCAGGGGGGAGGGCAGTTCTTC. Its protein product is CASSQDFNQGGGQFF.